These 13 T cell receptor beta chains were sequenced from one sample in a study of blood T cell repertoires in COVID-19 (dated by TCRdb to about 2020). The library was obtained by the immunoSEQ multiplex PCR assay. TCRdb provides this immuneACCESS table in a form limited to in-frame rearrangements. Some clones are lacking; in checked studies, under half of them reflect an unresolved V gene, and why the rest are absent is not known. Across this sample there are approximately 290,000 clones, with 87% seen only once. The ten largest account for less than 2.5% of the sample. The specimen was peripheral blood. The origin of the receptors is a man aged 18 to 35 with active or convalescent COVID-19.

There are a few counts of this clone. The gene calls are TRBV27 and TRBJ2-7, with 9 bases that match TRBD2. The CDR3 is 16 amino acids. Trimming cost V 5 bases and J 3 bases; bases outside gene matches: 11. From germline, CDR1 is MNHEY and CDR2 SMNVEV (reference sequence). The CDR3 nucleotides read TGTGCCAGCAGTCTTAAGGGGGGACTAGCTAGCTACGAGCAGTACTTC. Translated, it gives CASSLKGGLASYEQYF.

J is TRBJ2-1 and V is TRBV2; 7 nucleotides align to TRBD1. The CDR3 extends over 14 amino acids. V trimming: 6 bases; J trimming: 3 bases; junction bases outside the gene matches: 5. The germline gives CDR1 SNHLY, CDR2 FYNNEI. The CDR3 coding sequence is TGTGCCAGCAGAGCAGGGGGAATCTACAATGAGCAGTTCTTC. It specifies CASRAGGIYNEQFF. Full variable domain (outside the CDR3, taken from reference TRBV2 and TRBJ2-1): EPEVTQTPSHQVTQMGQEVILRCVPISNHLYFYWYRQILGQKVEFLVSFYNNEISEKSEIFDDQFSVERPDGSNFTLKIRSTKLEDSAMYFCASRAGGIYNEQFFGPGTRLTVL.

The rearrangement links TRBV5-1 to TRBJ1-4; tentative D call: TRBD1 (5 bases). The V gene lost 0 bases and the J gene lost 2 bases, with 14 bases spanning the gap. The germline V gene encodes CDR1 SGHRS and CDR2 YFSETQ. The CDR3 contains 17 residues. The CDR3, as DNA: TGCGCCAGCAGCTTGGAGGGACTCCGGGTTACTAATGAAAAACTGTTTTTT. This sequence encodes CASSLEGLRVTNEKLFF.

Here the CDR3 reads CASREISRTGELFF. The CDR3 coding sequence is TGTGCCAGCAGAGAAATTAGCCGCACCGGGGAGCTGTTTTTT. The chain combines TRBV6-6 with TRBJ2-2, with no clear D. This CDR3 region has 14 residues. Germline CDR1 reads MNHNY; CDR2 reads SVGAGI (reference sequence). Trimming took off 6 bases at V and 4 bases at J, with 12 bases between the two ends.

The chain couples TRBV28 to TRBJ1-2; D is perhaps TRBD1 (5 bases). Trimming stripped 6 bases from V and 4 bases from J, with 12 bases between. The CDR3 spans 13 residues. Looked up from germline, CDR1 is MDHEN and CDR2 is SYDVKM. This chain's CDR3 is CASSRDWGYGYTF. The CDR3 nucleotides are TGTGCCAGCAGCCGGGACTGGGGCTATGGCTACACCTTC.

DNA of the CDR3: TGTGCCAGCAGCTTATCACCTCAGGAGAACACTGAAGCTTTCTTT. This codes for CASSLSPQENTEAFF. The rearrangement uses TRBV7-6 and TRBJ1-1; no firm D call. This CDR3 contains 15 residues. V was shortened by 2 bases and J by 1 base, with 11 bases between the two germline ends. Germline V gene lookup returns CDR1 SGHVS and CDR2 FNYEAQ.

The J gene is TRBJ1-3, the V gene TRBV27; D is possibly TRBD1 (6 bases). The V end was cut by 5 bases, the J end by 0 bases, with 14 bases between. Germline V gives CDR1 MNHEY, CDR2 SMNVEV (reference sequence). This CDR3 is 16 amino acids long. The CDR3 spells CASSPRTASSGNTIYF. As DNA, the CDR3 is TGTGCCAGCAGTCCCCGGACAGCCAGCTCTGGAAACACCATATATTTT.

The gene calls are TRBV24-1 and TRBJ2-2; 9 nucleotides line up with TRBD2. Germline V lookup: CDR1 KGHDR, CDR2 SFDVKD. With V trimmed by 4 bases and J by 0 bases, 14 bases remained unmatched. The CDR3 contains 20 residues. The CDR3 bases are TGTGCCACCAGTGACCCCTTAGGGCGGGAGGGCCCCGCGAACACCGGGGAGCTGTTTTTT. It yields the protein CATSDPLGREGPANTGELFF.

V is TRBV6-6 and J is TRBJ1-2, with a possible D match to TRBD1 (6 bases). V lost 4 bases and J lost 2, with 11 bases in between. Germline values: CDR1 MNHNY, CDR2 SVGAGI (reference sequence). The CDR3 runs 14 residues. The CDR3 region is CASSSGHRNYGYTF. DNA for the CDR3: TGTGCCAGCAGTTCGGGACACCGAAACTATGGCTACACCTTC.

This chain joins TRBV12-3 or TRBV12-4 and TRBJ1-5, with D tentatively TRBD1 (6 bases). V lost 7 bases and J lost 11, with 15 bases in between. This CDR3 has 12 amino acids. The CDR3 DNA reads as TGTGCCAGCACCTCAAGGGGGGGGTCCCAGCATTTT. It encodes CASTSRGGSQHF.

The rearrangement uses TRBV6-2 or TRBV6-3 and TRBJ2-7; D gene unclear. Germline V CDR1 and CDR2: MNHEY, SVGEGT. V lost 6 bases, J lost 5 bases, and 5 bases lay in between. The CDR3 loop spans 10 amino acids. CDR3 DNA: TGTGCCAGCAGCCTTAACGAGCAGTACTTC. Translating gives CASSLNEQYF.

This rearrangement joins TRBV7-6 to TRBJ1-6; TRBD1 might be the D (6 bases). In germline, CDR1 is SGHVS, CDR2 FNYEAQ. The CDR3 has 15 amino acids. The V end lost 5 bases, the J end lost 2 bases, and 10 bases lay between the germline ends. For the CDR3, the DNA is TGTGCCAGCAGCCCAGGGGAGACCTATAATTCACCCCTCCACTTT. Its protein product is CASSPGETYNSPLHF.

This chain joins TRBV3-1 (or the pseudogene TRBV3-2) and TRBJ2-2; D is undetermined. With 2 bases removed from V and 4 bases from J, the gap between germline ends came to 5 bases. Germline CDR1 and CDR2: LGHDT and YNNKEL (reference sequence). This CDR3 spans 13 amino acids. The CDR3 DNA reads as TGTGCCAGCAGCCAACTAGGCACCGGGGAGCTGTTTTTT. It encodes CASSQLGTGELFF.